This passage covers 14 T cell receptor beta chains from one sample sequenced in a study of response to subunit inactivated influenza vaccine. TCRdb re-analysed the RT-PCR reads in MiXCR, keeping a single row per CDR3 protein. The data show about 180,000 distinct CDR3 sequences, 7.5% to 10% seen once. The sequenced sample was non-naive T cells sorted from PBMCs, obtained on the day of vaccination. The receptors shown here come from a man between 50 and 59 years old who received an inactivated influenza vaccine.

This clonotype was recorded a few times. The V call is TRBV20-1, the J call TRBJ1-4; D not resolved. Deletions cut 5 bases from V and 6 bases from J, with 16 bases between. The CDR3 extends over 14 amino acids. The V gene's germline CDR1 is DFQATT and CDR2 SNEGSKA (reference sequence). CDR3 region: CSASSGRFDEKLFF. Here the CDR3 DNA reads TGCAGTGCTTCTAGTGGACGGTTTGATGAAAAACTGTTTTTT.

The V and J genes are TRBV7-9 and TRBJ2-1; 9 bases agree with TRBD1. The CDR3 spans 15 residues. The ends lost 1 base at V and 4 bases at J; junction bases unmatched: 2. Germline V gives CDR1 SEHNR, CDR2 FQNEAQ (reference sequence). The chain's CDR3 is CASSLGQGEYNEQFF. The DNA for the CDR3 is TGTGCCAGCAGCTTAGGACAGGGGGAGTACAATGAGCAGTTCTTC.

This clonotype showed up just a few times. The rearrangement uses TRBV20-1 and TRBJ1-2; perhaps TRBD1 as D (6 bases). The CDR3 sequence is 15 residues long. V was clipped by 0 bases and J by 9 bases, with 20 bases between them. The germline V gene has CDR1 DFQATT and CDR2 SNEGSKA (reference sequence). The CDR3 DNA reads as TGCAGTGCTAGAGACACCGAGACAGGCCTTTCAAGCTACACCTTC. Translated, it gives CSARDTETGLSSYTF.

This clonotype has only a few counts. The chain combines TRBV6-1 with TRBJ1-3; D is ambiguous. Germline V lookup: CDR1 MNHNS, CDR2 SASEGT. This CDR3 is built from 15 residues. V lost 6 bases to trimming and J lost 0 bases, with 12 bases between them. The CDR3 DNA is TGTGCCAGCAGCGACCGCGGGATCTCTGGAAACACCATATATTTT. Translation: CASSDRGISGNTIYF.

For the CDR3, the DNA is TGCAGTGCTAGAGTTCGTGAAGGGTGGAACACTGAAGCTTTCTTT. Its translation is CSARVREGWNTEAFF. The chain employs TRBV20-1 and TRBJ1-1; D uncertain. V dropped 1 base and J dropped 1 base, with 13 bases sitting between them. Per germline, CDR1 DFQATT and CDR2 SNEGSKA (reference sequence). The CDR3 extends over 15 amino acids.

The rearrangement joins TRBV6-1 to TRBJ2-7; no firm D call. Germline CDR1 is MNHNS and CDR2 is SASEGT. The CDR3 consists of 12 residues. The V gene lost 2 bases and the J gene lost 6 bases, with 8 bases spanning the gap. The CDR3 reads CASSESKSEQYF. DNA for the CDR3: TGTGCCAGCAGTGAAAGTAAGTCCGAGCAGTACTTC.

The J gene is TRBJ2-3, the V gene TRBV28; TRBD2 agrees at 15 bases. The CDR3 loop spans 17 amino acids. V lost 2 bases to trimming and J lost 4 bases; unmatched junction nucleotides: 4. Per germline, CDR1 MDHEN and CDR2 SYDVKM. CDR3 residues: CASSLRTSGGAADTQYF. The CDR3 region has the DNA TGTGCCAGCAGTTTAAGGACTAGCGGGGGGGCGGCAGATACGCAGTATTTT.

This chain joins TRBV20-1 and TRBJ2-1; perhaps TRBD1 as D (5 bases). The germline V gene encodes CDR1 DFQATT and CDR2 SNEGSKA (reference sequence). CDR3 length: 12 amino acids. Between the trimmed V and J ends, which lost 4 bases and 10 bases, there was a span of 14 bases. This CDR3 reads CSAKGQGREQFF. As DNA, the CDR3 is TGCAGTGCTAAAGGGCAGGGCCGGGAGCAGTTCTTC.

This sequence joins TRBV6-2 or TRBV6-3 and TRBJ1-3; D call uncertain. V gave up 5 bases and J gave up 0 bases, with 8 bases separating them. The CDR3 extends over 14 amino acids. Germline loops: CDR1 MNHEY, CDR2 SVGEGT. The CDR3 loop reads CASSTRVSGNTIYF. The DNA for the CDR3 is TGTGCCAGCAGTACCCGGGTCTCTGGAAACACCATATATTTT.

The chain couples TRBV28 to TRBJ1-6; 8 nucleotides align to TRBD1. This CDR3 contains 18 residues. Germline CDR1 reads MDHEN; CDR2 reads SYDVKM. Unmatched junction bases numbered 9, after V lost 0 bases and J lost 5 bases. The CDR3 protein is CASSLWGLPGQDNSPLHF. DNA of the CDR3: TGTGCCAGCAGTTTATGGGGCCTACCGGGACAGGATAATTCACCCCTCCACTTT.

The CDR3 is CASSSWRDNEQFF. The CDR3 DNA follows: TGTGCCAGCAGTTCATGGAGAGACAATGAGCAGTTCTTC. This chain joins TRBV6-5 and TRBJ2-1; D gene unclear. V lost 4 bases to trimming and J lost 5 bases, with 9 bases between them. This CDR3 contains 13 residues. Germline V gene sequence: CDR1 MNHEY, CDR2 SVGAGI.

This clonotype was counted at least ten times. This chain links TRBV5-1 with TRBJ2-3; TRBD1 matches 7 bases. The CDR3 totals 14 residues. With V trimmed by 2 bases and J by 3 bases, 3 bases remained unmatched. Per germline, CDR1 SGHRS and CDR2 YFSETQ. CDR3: CASSLGGPTDTQYF. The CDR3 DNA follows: TGCGCCAGCAGCTTAGGGGGCCCGACAGATACGCAGTATTTT.

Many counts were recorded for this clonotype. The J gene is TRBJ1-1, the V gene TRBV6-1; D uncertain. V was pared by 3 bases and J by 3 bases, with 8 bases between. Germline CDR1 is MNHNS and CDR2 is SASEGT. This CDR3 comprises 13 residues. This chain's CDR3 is CASSDRPDTEAFF. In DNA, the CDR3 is TGTGCCAGCAGTGACCGGCCAGACACTGAAGCTTTCTTT.

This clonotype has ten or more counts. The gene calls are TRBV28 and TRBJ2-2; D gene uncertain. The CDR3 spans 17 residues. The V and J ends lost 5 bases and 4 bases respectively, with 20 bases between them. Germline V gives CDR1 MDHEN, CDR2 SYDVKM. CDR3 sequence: CASSLGRLGGVTGELFF. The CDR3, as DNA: TGTGCCAGCAGTCTCGGACGCCTTGGTGGGGTCACCGGGGAGCTGTTTTTT.